The clone carrying this T cell receptor (beta chain) appeared a few times. What it recognizes is unknown. The record originates from a study of T cells in Graves' hyperthyroidism and ophthalmopathy. In the study overall: Peripheral blood was secured at the point of initial diagnosis, before any treatment.

Ophthalmopathy cases scored 3 or more on the Clinical Activity Score and 4 or more on NOSPECS grade, with duration below 3 months. The investigators amplified TCR beta CDR3 regions from RNA transcripts. Primed by the HTBI set, a first-round RT-PCR was run on the TCR CDR3. TCRdb recomputed calls from the multiplex PCR reads with MiXCR, one row per CDR3 protein. The sample has about 380,000 distinct CDR3 sequences; roughly 18% are singletons. Between the trimmed V and J ends, which lost 7 bases and 3 bases, there was a span of 15 bases. The CDR3 is 14 residues long. Germline V gives CDR1 ENHRY, CDR2 SYGVKD. Study conclusions and caveats: Blood also contained most expanded thyroid clonotypes above 0.001. In the analysis, a 13 V-J model separated ophthalmopathy from stable hyperthyroidism.

The sequenced sample consisted of blood. The clonotype comes from a young man with Graves' ophthalmopathy. The chain couples TRBV10-3 to TRBJ2-5, with D perhaps being TRBD1 or TRBD2 (5 bases each). CDR3 nucleotide sequence: TGTGCCATCAAGGCAGGGACGGCGAAAGAGACCCAGTACTTC. Amino acid sequence: CAIKAGTAKETQYF.